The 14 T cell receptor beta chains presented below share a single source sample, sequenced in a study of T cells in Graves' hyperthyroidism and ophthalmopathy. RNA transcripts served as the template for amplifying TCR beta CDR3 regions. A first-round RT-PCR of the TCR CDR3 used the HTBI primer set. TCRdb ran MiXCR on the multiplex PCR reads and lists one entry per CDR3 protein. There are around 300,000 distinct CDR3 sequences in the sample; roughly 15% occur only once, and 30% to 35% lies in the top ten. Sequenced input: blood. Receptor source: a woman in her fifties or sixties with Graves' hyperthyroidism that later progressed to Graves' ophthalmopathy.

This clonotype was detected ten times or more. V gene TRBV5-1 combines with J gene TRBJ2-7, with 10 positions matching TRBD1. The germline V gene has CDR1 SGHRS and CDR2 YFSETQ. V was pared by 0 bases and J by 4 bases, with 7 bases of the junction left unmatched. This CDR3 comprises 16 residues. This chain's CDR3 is CASSLARQGARYEQYF. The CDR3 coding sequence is TGCGCCAGCAGCTTGGCCCGACAGGGGGCTCGGTACGAGCAGTACTTC.

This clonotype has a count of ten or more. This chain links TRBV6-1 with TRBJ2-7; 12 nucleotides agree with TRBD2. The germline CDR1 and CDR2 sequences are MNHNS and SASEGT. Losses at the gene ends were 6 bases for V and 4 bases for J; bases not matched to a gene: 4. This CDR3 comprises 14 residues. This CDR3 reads CASRPTSGSYEQYF. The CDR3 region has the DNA TGTGCCAGCAGACCGACTAGCGGGAGTTACGAGCAGTACTTC.

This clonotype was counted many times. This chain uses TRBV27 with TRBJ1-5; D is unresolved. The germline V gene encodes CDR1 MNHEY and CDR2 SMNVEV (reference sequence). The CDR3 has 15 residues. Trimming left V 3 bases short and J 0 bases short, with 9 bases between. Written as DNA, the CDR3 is TGTGCCAGCAGTTTGGTGTCGTATAGCAATCAGCCCCAGCATTTT. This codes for CASSLVSYSNQPQHF.

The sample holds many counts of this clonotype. The CDR3 bases are TGTGCCAGCAGTTACTCGACGGGAGGTGTCGCCGGGGAGCTGTTTTTT. It yields the protein CASSYSTGGVAGELFF. The chain recombines TRBV6-2 or TRBV6-3 with TRBJ2-2, with 7 positions matching TRBD2. V lost 0 bases to trimming and J lost 6 bases; unmatched junction nucleotides: 7. CDR1 is MNHEY, CDR2 SVGEGT, per germline. The CDR3 has 16 residues.

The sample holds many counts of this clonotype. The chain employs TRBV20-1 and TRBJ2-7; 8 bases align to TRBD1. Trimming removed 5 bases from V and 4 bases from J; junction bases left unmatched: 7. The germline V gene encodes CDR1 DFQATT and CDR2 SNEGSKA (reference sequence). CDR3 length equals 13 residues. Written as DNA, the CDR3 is TGCAGTGCTGACAGGGGCAGACTTTACGAGCAGTACTTC. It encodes CSADRGRLYEQYF.

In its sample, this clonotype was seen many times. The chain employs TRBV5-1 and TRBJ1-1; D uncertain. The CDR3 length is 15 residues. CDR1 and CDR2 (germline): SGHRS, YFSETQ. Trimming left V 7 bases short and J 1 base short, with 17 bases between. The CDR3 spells CASRSPGLPNTEAFF. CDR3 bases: TGCGCCAGCCGCTCTCCTGGACTCCCGAACACTGAAGCTTTCTTT.

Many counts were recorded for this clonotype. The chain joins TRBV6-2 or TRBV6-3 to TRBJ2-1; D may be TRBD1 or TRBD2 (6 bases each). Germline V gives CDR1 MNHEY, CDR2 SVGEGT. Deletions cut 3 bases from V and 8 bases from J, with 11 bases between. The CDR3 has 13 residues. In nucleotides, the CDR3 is TGTGCCAGCAGTTATTTCGGGGGCCATGAGCAGTTCTTC. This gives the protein CASSYFGGHEQFF.

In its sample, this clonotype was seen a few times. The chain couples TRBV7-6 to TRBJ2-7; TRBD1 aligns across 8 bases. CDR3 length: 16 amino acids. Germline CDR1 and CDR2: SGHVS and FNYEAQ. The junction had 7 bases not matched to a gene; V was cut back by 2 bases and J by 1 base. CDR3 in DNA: TGTGCCAGCAGCTTAAACGGACAGGGTTATTCCTACGAGCAGTACTTC. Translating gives CASSLNGQGYSYEQYF.

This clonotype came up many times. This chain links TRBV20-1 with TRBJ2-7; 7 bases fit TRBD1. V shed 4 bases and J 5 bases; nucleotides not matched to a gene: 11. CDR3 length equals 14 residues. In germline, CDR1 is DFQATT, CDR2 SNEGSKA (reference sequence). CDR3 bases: TGCAGTGCTACACGATTACAGGGGATCGACGAGCAGTACTTC. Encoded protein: CSATRLQGIDEQYF.

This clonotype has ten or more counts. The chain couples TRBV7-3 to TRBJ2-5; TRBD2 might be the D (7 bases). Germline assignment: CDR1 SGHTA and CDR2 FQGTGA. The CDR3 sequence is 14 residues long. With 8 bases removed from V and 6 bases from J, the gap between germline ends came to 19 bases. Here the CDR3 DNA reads TGTGCCAGCGCTCAGGGGAGGGCCTCAAAGACCCAGTACTTC. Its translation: CASAQGRASKTQYF.

The CDR3 loop reads CASASSNYSNQPQHF. CDR3 sequence (DNA): TGTGCCAGCGCCTCAAGCAATTATAGCAATCAGCCCCAGCATTTT. This sequence joins TRBV24-1 and TRBJ1-5; no clear D gene. This CDR3 comprises 15 residues. Trimming stripped 11 bases from V and 0 bases from J, with 16 bases between. Looked up from germline, CDR1 is KGHDR and CDR2 is SFDVKD.

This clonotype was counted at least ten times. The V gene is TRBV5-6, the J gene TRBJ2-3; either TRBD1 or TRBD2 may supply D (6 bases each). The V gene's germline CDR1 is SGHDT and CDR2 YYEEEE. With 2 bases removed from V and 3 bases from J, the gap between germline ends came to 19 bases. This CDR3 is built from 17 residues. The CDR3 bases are TGTGCCAGCAGCTTCGCTCGACGGGGGCGAGAGACAGATACGCAGTATTTT. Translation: CASSFARRGRETDTQYF.

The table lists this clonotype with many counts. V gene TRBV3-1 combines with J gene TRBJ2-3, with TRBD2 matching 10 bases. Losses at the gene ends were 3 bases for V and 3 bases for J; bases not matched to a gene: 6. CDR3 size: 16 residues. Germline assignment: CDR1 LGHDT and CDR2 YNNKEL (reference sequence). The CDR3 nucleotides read TGTGCCAGCAGCCAGTTAGCGGGAGGATCGACAGATACGCAGTATTTT. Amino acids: CASSQLAGGSTDTQYF.

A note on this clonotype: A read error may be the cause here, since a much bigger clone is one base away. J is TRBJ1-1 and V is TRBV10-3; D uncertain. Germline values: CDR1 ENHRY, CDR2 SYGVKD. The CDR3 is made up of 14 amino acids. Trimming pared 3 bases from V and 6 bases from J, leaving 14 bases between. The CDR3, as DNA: TGTGCCATCAGTGAAACCGAGGGATCGGCTGAAGCTTTCTTT. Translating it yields CAISETEGSAEAFF.